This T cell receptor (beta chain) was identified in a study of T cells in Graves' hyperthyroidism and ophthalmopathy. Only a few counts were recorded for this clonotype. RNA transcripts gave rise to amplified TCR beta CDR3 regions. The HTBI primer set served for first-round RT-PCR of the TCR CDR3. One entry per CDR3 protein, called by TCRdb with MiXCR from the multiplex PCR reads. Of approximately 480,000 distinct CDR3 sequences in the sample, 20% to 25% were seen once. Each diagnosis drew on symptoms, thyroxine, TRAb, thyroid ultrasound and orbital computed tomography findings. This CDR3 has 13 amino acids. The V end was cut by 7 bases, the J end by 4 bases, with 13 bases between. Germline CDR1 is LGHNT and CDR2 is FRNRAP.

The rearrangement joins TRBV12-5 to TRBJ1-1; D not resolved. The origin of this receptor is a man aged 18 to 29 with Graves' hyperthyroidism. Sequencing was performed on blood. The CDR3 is CASATNGITEAFF. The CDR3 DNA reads TGTGCTAGTGCCACGAATGGGATCACTGAAGCTTTCTTT.